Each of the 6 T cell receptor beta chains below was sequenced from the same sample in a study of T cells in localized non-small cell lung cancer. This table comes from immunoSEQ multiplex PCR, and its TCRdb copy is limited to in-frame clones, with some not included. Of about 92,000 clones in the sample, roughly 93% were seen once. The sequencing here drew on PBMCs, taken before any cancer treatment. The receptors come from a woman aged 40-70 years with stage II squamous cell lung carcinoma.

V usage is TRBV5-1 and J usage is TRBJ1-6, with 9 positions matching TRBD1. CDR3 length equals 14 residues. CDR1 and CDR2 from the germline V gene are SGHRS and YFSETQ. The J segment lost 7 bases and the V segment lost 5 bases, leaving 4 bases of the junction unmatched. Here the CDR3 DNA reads TGCGCCAGCAGGGTACAGGGGGCGAATTCACCCCTCCACTTT. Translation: CASRVQGANSPLHF.

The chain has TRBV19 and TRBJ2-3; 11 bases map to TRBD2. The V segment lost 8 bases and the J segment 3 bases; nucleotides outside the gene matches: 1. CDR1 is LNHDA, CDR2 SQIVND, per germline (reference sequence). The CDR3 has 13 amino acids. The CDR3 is CASASGGTDTQYF. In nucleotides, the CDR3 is TGTGCCAGTGCTAGCGGGGGGACAGATACGCAGTATTTT.

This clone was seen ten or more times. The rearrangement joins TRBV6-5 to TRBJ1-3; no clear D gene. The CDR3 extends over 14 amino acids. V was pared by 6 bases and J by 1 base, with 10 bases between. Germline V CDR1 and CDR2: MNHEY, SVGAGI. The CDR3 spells CASSETQSGNTIYF. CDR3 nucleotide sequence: TGTGCCAGCAGCGAGACGCAGTCTGGAAACACCATATATTTT.

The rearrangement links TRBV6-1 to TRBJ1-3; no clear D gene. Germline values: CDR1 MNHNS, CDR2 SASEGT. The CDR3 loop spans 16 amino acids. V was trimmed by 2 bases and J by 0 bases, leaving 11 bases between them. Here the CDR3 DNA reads TGTGCCAGCAGTGAATCGATCAAGCCCTCTGGAAACACCATATATTTT. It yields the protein CASSESIKPSGNTIYF.

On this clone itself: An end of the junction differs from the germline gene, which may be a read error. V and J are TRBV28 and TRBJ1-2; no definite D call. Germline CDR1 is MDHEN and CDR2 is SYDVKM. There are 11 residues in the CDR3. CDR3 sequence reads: CAGSNLHGYTF. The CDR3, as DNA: TGTGCCGGCAGCAACTTACATGGCTACACCTTC.

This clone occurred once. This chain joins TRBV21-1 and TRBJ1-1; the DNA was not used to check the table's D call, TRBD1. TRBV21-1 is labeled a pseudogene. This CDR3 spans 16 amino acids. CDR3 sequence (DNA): TGTGCCAGCAGCGAACGCAGGGACACCTACGACACTGAAGCTTTCTTT. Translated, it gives CASSERRDTYDTEAFF.